This T cell receptor (beta chain) was sequenced during a study of T-cell memory formation after mild COVID-19. Each CDR3 protein is one row after TCRdb ran MiXCR on the 5' RACE reads. The table shows 350,000 or so distinct CDR3 sequences, with 20% to 25% occurring only once. This clonotype was seen at least ten times. The germline V gene has CDR1 SGHDT and CDR2 YYEEEE. Trimming pared 2 bases from V and 4 bases from J, leaving 12 bases between. The CDR3 spans 14 residues. This rearrangement joins TRBV5-6 to TRBJ2-5; the D gene could be TRBD1 or TRBD2 (5 bases each). The TCR comes from a man aged 18 to 30 who had mild COVID-19 (a few samples of this study predate the infection). Cell type and time point are not known. Sequencing input: PBMCs or a T cell subset sorted from them (not recorded which). This chain's CDR3 is CASSFSAGRETQYF. The CDR3 DNA sequence: TGTGCCAGCAGCTTTTCTGCAGGGAGAGAGACCCAGTACTTC. Full variable domain (rest looked up from reference TRBV5-6 and TRBJ2-5): DAGVTQSPTHLIKTRGQQVTLRCSPKSGHDTVSWYQQALGQGPQFIFQYYEEEERQRGNFPDRFSGHQFPNYSSELNVNALLLGDSALYLCASSFSAGRETQYFGPGTRLLVL.